This T cell receptor (beta chain) derives from a study of shared clonotypes between healthy human individuals. The table came from immunoSEQ multiplex PCR; TCRdb's copy has only in-frame clones and leaves some out. The sample contains under 2,000,000 clones, just under 95% of which appear only once. The naive CD8 fraction comprised CD45RO-negative cells positively selected for CCR7 and excluded terminally differentiated effector memory CD45RA+ cells. The length of the CDR3 is 15 residues. The J segment lost 5 bases and the V segment lost 3 bases, leaving 6 bases of the junction unmatched. From germline, CDR1 is SEHNR and CDR2 FQNEAQ (reference sequence). This clone was seen a single time. Other DNA sequences of this sample code for an identical CDR3.

The TCR was taken from a man between 18 and 29 years old in good health. The chain employs TRBV7-9 and TRBJ2-3; TRBD1 matches at 9 bases. The material sequenced was naive CD8+ T cells sorted from blood. The CDR3 region is CASSFPGQGLDTQYF. The CDR3 DNA is TGTGCCAGCAGCTTTCCGGGACAGGGATTAGATACGCAGTATTTT. The full variable domain, its missing parts supplied by reference TRBV7-9 and TRBJ2-3, is DTGVSQNPRHKITKRGQNVTFRCDPISEHNRLYWYRQTLGQGPEFLTYFQNEAQLEKSRLLSDRFSAERPKGSFSTLEIQRTEQGDSAMYLCASSFPGQGLDTQYFGPGTRLTVL.